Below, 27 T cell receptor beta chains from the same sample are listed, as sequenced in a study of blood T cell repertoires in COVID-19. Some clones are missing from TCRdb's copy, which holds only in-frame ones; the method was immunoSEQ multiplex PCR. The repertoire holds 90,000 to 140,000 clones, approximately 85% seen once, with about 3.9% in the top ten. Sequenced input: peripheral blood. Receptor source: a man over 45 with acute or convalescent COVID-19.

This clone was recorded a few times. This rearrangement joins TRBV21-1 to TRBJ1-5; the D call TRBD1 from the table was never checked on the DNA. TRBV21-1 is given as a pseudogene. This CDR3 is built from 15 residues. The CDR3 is CASSKTGEHDQPQHF. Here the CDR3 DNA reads TGTGCCAGCAGCAAAACAGGGGAGCATGATCAGCCCCAGCATTTT.

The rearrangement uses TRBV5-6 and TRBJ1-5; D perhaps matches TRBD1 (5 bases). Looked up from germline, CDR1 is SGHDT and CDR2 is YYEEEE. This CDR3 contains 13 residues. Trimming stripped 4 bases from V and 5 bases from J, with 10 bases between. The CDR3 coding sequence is TGTGCCAGCAGCCCGGGGGGGGATCAGCCCCAGCATTTT. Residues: CASSPGGDQPQHF.

This chain's CDR3 is CATLQGTVYTF. CDR3 DNA: TGTGCCACCCTACAGGGCACGGTCTACACCTTC. The chain uses TRBV6-5 and TRBJ1-2, with a possible D match to TRBD1 (6 bases). Deletions cut 10 bases from V and 10 bases from J, with 16 bases between. CDR1 is MNHEY, CDR2 SVGAGI, per germline. This CDR3 contains 11 residues.

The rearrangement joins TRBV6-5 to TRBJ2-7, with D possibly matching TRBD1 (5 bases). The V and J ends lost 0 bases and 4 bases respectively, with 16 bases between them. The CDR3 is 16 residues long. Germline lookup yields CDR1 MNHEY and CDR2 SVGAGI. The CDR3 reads CASSYSGSRRGYEQYF. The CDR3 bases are TGTGCCAGCAGTTACTCTGGCAGCCGTAGGGGTTACGAGCAGTACTTC.

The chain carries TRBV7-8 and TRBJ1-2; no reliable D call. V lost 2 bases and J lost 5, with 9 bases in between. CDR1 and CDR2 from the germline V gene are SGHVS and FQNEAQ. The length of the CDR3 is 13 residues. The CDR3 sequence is CASSLISDYGYTF. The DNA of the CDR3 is TGTGCCAGCAGCTTAATCTCAGATTATGGCTACACCTTC.

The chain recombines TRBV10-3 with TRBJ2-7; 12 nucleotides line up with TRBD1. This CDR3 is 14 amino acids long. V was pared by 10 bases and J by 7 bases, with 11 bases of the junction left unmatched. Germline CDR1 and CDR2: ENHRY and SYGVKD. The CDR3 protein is CATTPGQGAWEQYF. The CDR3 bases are TGTGCCACCACTCCGGGACAGGGGGCGTGGGAGCAGTACTTC.

CDR3 amino acids: CASKGSGSRGETQYF. CDR3 DNA: TGTGCCAGCAAAGGATCAGGGTCCAGAGGAGAGACCCAGTACTTC. The chain employs TRBV2 and TRBJ2-5, with a possible D match to TRBD1 (5 bases). Germline CDR1 SNHLY, CDR2 FYNNEI. The CDR3 contains 15 residues. Trimming left V 7 bases short and J 4 bases short, with 19 bases between.

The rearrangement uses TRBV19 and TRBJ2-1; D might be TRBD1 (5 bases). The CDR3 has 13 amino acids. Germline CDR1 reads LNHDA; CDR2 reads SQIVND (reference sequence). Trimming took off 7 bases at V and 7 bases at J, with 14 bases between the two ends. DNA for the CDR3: TGTGCCAGTACTGGGCAGGGTGGGAATGAGCAGTTCTTC. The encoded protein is CASTGQGGNEQFF.

The CDR3 DNA reads as TGTGCCAGCAGCGAGGGACAGGGGGCCCAGCCCCAGCATTTT. It yields the protein CASSEGQGAQPQHF. This chain uses TRBV2 with TRBJ1-5, with 12 positions matching TRBD1. V shed 6 bases, J shed 7 bases, and the junction held 4 bases outside the gene matches. CDR1 and CDR2 from the germline V gene are SNHLY and FYNNEI. The CDR3 totals 14 residues.

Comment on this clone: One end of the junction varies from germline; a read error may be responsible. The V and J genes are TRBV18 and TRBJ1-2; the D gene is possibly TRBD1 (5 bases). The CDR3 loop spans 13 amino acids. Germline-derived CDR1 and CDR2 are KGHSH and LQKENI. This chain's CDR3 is CASSPGSQGLWAF. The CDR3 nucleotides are TGTGCCAGCTCACCGGGTTCCCAGGGCCTTTGGGCCTTC.

The CDR3 coding sequence is TGTGCCACCAGTGAATCGCGTTGGACTAGCGGGAGGGGGGACTCCTACAATGAGCAGTTCTTC. It encodes CATSESRWTSGRGDSYNEQFF. This chain connects TRBV24-1 to TRBJ2-1; 15 bases are shared with TRBD2. After removal of 4 bases from V and 0 bases from J, the junction contained 12 bases not matched to a gene. The CDR3 contains 21 residues. Germline-derived CDR1 and CDR2 are KGHDR and SFDVKD.

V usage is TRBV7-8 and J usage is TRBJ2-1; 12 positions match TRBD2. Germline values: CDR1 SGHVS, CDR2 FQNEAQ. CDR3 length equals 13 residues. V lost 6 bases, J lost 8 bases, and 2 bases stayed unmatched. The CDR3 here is CASSWTSGDEQFF. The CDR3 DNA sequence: TGTGCCAGCAGTTGGACTAGCGGGGATGAGCAGTTCTTC.

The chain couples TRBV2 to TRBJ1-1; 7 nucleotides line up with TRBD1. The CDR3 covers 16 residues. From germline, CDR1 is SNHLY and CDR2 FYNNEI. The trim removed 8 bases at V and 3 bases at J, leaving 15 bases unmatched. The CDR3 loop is CASSPSGGRFDTEAFF. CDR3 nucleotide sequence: TGTGCCAGCTCTCCTTCAGGGGGGCGATTTGACACTGAAGCTTTCTTT.

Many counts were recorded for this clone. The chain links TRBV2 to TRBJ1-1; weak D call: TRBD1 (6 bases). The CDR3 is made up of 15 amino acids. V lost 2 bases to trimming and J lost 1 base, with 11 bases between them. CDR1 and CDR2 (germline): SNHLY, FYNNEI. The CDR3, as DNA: TGTGCCAGCAGTGAAAGGGGGATCCCGAACACTGAAGCTTTCTTT. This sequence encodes CASSERGIPNTEAFF. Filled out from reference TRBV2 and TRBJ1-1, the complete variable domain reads EPEVTQTPSHQVTQMGQEVILRCVPISNHLYFYWYRQILGQKVEFLVSFYNNEISEKSEIFDDQFSVERPDGSNFTLKIRSTKLEDSAMYFCASSERGIPNTEAFFGQGTRLTVV.

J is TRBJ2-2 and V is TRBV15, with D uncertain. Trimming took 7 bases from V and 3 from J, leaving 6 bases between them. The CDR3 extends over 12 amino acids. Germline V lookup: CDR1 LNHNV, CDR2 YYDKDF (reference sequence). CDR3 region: CATNPHTGELFF. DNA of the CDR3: TGTGCCACCAATCCTCACACCGGGGAGCTGTTTTTT.

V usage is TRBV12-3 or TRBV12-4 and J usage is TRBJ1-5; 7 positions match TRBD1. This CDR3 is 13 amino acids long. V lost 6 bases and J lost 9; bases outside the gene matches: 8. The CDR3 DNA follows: TGTGCCAGCAGGACAGGGAGGTTGGGGCCCCAGCATTTT. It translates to CASRTGRLGPQHF.

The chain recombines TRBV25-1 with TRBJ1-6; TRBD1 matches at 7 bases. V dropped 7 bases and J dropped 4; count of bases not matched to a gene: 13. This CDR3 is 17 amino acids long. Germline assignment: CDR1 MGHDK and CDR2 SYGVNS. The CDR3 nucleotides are TGTGCCAGCAAGCCTACAGGGGCTCAGGGGTATAATTCACCCCTCCACTTT. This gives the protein CASKPTGAQGYNSPLHF.

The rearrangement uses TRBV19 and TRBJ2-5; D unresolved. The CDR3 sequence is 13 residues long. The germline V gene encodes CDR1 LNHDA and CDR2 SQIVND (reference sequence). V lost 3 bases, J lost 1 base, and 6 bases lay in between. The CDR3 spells CASSMWSQETQYF. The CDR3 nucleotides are TGTGCCAGTAGTATGTGGAGCCAAGAGACCCAGTACTTC.

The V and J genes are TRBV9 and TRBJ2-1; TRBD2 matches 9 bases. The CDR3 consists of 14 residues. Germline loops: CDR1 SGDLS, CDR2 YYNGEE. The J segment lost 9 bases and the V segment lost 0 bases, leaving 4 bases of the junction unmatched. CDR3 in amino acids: CASSVAEREVEQFF. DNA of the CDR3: TGTGCCAGCAGCGTAGCCGAGCGGGAGGTTGAGCAGTTCTTC. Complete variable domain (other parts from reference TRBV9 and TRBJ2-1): DSGVTQTPKHLITATGQRVTLRCSPRSGDLSVYWYQQSLDQGLQFLIQYYNGEERAKGNILERFSAQQFPDLHSELNLSSLELGDSALYFCASSVAEREVEQFFGPGTRLTVL.

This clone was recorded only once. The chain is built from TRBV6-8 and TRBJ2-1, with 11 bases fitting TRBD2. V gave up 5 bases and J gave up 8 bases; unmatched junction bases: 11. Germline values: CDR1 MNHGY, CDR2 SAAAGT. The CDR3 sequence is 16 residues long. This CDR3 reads CASSPPGLAVRYEQFF. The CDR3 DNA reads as TGTGCCAGCAGTCCCCCGGGACTAGCGGTTAGGTATGAGCAGTTCTTC.

This CDR3 is CASSPRNRGSPEQYF. CDR3 DNA: TGTGCCAGCAGCCCGAGGAACAGGGGGTCTCCCGAGCAGTACTTC. The chain couples TRBV6-5 to TRBJ2-7, with TRBD1 matching over 8 bases. V gave up 6 bases and J gave up 6 bases; unmatched junction bases: 13. The CDR3 contains 15 residues. Germline CDR1 reads MNHEY; CDR2 reads SVGAGI.

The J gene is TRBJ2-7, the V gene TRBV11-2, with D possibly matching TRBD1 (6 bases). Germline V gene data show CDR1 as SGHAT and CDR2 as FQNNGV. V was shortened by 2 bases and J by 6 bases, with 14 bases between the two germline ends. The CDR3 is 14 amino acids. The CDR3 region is CASSLLGAQTEQYF. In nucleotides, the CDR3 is TGTGCCAGCAGCTTATTGGGGGCGCAGACCGAGCAGTACTTC.

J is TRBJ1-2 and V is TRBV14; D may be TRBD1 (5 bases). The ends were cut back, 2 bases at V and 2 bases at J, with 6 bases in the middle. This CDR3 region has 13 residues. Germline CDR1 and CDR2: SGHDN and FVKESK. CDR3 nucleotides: TGTGCCAGCAGCCAAAACAGGAACTATGGCTACACCTTC. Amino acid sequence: CASSQNRNYGYTF. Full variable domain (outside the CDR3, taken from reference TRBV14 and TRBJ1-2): EAGVTQFPSHSVIEKGQTVTLRCDPISGHDNLYWYRRVMGKEIKFLLHFVKESKQDESGMPNNRFLAERTGGTYSTLKVQPAELEDSGVYFCASSQNRNYGYTFGSGTRLTVV.

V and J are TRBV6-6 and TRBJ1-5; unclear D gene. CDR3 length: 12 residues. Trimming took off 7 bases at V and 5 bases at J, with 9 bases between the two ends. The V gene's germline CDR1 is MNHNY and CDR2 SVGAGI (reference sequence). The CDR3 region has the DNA TGTGCCAGCAAACCCGACTATCAGCCCCAGCATTTT. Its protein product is CASKPDYQPQHF.

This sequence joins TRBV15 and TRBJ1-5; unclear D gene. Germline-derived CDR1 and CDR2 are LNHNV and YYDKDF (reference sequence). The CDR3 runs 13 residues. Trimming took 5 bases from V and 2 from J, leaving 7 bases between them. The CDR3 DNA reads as TGTGCCACCAGCGTTTCAGGCAATCAGCCCCAGCATTTT. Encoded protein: CATSVSGNQPQHF.

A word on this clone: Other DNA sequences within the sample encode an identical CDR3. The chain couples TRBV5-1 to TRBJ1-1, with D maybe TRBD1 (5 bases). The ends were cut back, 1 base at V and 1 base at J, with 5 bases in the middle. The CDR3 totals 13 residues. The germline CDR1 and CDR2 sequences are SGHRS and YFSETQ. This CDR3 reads CASSLQGNTEAFF. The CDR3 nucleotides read TGCGCCAGCAGCTTGCAGGGGAACACTGAAGCTTTCTTT.

CDR3 nucleotides: TGTGCCTGGAAACGAAGGGGCGAGCAGTACTTC. This sequence encodes CAWKRRGEQYF. The chain joins TRBV30 to TRBJ2-7, with D possibly matching TRBD1 (5 bases). This CDR3 comprises 11 residues. The germline V gene has CDR1 GTSNPN and CDR2 SVGIG (reference sequence). V shed 4 bases and J shed 6 bases, with 10 bases lying between them.